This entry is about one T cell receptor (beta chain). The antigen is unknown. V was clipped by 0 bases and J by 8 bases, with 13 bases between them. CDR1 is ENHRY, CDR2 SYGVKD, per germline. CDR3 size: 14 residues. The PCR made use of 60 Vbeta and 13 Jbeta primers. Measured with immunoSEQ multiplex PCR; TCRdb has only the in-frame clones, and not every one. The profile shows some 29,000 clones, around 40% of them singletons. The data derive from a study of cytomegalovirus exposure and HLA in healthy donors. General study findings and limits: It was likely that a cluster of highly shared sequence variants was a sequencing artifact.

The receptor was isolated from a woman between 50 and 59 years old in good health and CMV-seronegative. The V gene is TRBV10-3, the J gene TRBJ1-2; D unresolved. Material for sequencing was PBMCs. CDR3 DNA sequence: TGTGCCATCAGTGAGTCGACGGGAGTGGCCGGCTACACCTTC. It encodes CAISESTGVAGYTF.